This TCR beta chain is drawn from a study of blood T cells in healthy people across ages. With a J-beta primer mix and a sample-barcoded 5' primer, a second PCR ran about 6 to 11 cycles. Each CDR3 protein is one row after TCRdb ran MiXCR on the 5' RACE reads. The table records about 1.7 million distinct CDR3 sequences, about 30% of them present only once. Drawing of peripheral blood yielded ten milliliters from each donor. Trimming removed 7 bases at V and 2 bases at J, with 21 bases between. The CDR3 totals 17 residues. The sequencing input was blood. The receptor's source is a woman in her twenties or thirties in good health. The chain is built from TRBV12-3 or TRBV12-4 and TRBJ1-5; D possibly corresponds to TRBD1 (5 bases). In DNA, the CDR3 is TGTGCCAGCATCAAGGGGAAAGAGGAGGTAGGCAATCAGCCCCAGCATTTT. Its protein product is CASIKGKEEVGNQPQHF.